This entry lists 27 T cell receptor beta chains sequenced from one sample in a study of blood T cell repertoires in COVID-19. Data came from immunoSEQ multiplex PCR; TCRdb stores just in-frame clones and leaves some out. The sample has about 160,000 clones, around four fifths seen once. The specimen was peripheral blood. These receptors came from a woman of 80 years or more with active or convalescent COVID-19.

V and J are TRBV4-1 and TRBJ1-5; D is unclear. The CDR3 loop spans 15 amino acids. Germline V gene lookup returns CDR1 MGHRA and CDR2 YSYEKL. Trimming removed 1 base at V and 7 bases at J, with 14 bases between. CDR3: CASSQGNSPSQPQHF. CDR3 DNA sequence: TGCGCCAGCAGCCAAGGTAACAGCCCAAGCCAGCCCCAGCATTTT.

CDR3 residues: CASSQDFAGTVGSPLHF. CDR3 bases: TGTGCCAGCAGCCAAGATTTTGCTGGGACAGTCGGGTCACCCCTCCACTTT. The chain joins TRBV4-2 to TRBJ1-6, with 7 bases identical to TRBD1. Per the germline V gene, CDR1 is LGHNA and CDR2 is YNFKEQ. After removal of 0 bases from V and 10 bases from J, the junction contained 12 bases not matched to a gene. CDR3 length: 17 residues.

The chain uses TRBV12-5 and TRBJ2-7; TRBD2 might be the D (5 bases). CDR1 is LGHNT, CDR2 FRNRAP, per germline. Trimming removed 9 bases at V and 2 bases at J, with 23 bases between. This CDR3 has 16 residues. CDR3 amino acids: CASSPRPDYPPYEQYF. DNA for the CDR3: TGTGCTAGCTCTCCCAGGCCAGACTACCCCCCCTACGAGCAGTACTTC.

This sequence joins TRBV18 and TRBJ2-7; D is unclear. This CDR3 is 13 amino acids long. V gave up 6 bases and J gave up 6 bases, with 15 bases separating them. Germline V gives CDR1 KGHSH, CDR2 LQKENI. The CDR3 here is CASSRDSPSEQYF. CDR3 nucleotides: TGTGCCAGCTCCCGAGACTCTCCAAGCGAGCAGTACTTC. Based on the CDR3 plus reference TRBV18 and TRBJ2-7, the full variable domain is NAGVMQNPRHLVRRRGQEARLRCSPMKGHSHVYWYRQLPEEGLKFMVYLQKENIIDESGMPKERFSAEFPKEGPSILRIQQVVRGDSAAYFCASSRDSPSEQYFGPGTRLTVT.

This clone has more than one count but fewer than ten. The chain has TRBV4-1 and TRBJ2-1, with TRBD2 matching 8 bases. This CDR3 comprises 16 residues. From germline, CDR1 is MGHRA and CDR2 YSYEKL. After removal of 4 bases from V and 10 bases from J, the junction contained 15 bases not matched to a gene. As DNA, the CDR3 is TGCGCCAGCAGCCGCCGTGGGACTAGTGGGGTCGGGGAGCAGTTCTTC. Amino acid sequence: CASSRRGTSGVGEQFF.

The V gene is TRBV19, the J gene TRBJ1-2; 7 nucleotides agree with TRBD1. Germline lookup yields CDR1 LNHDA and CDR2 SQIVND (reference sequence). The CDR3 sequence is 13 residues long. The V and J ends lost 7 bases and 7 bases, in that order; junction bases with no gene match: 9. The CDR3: CASTGRGHGGYTF. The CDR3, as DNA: TGTGCCAGTACCGGGAGGGGGCACGGTGGCTACACCTTC.

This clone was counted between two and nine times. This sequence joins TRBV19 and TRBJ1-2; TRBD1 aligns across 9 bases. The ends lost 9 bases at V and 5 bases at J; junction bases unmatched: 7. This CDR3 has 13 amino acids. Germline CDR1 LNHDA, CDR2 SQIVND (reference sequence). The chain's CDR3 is CASMDRGMYGYTF. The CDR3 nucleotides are TGTGCCAGCATGGACAGGGGAATGTATGGCTACACCTTC.

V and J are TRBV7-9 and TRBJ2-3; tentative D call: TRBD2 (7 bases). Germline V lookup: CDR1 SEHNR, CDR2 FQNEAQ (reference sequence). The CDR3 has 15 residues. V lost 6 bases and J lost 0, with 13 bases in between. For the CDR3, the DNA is TGTGCCAGCAGTGCCGGGGGGCCTAGCACAGATACGCAGTATTTT. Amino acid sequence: CASSAGGPSTDTQYF.

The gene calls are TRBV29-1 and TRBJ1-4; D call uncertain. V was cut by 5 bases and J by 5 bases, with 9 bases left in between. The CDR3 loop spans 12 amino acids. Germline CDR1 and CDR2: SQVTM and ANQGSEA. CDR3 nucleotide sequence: TGCAGCGTTCGCGGAGACAATGAAAAACTGTTTTTT. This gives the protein CSVRGDNEKLFF. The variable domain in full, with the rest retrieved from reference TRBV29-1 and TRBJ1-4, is SAVISQKPSRDICQRGTSLTIQCQVDSQVTMMFWYRQQPGQSLTLIATANQGSEATYESGFVIDKFPISRPNLTFSTLTVSNMSPEDSSIYLCSVRGDNEKLFFGSGTQLSVL.

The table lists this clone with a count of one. Here the CDR3 DNA reads TGTGCCAGCAGCCCCCGAGGGCCAGAATTCTACGAGCAGTACTTC. As protein: CASSPRGPEFYEQYF. The rearrangement links TRBV9 to TRBJ2-7; D is perhaps TRBD2 (5 bases). The CDR3 has 15 amino acids. V shed 4 bases and J shed 3 bases, with 17 bases lying between them. Germline values: CDR1 SGDLS, CDR2 YYNGEE.

The CDR3 DNA sequence: TGTGCCAGCCGACACACAGGGGGAAATTCACCCCTCCACTTT. This translates into CASRHTGGNSPLHF. The chain employs TRBV14 and TRBJ1-6; 8 nucleotides line up with TRBD1. V dropped 8 bases and J dropped 7; count of bases not matched to a gene: 7. Germline lookup yields CDR1 SGHDN and CDR2 FVKESK. The CDR3 contains 14 residues.

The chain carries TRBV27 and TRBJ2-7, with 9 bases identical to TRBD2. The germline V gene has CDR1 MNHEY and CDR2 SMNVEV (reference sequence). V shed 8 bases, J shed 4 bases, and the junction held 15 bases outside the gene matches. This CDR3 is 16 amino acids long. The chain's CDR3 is CASAERRASGAYEQYF. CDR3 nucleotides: TGTGCCAGCGCCGAGCGACGGGCTAGCGGGGCTTACGAGCAGTACTTC.

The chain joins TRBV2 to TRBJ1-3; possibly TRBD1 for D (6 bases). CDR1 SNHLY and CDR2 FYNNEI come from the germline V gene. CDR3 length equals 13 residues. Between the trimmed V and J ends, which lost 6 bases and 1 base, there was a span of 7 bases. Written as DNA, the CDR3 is TGTGCCAGCAGCGGACAGTCTGGAAACACCATATATTTT. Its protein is CASSGQSGNTIYF.

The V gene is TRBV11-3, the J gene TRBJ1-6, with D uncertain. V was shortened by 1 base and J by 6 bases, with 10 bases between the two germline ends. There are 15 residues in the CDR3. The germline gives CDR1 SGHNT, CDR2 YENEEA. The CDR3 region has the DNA TGTGCCAGCAGCTTAGTAAGCCGGGGTAATTCACCCCTCCACTTT. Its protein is CASSLVSRGNSPLHF.

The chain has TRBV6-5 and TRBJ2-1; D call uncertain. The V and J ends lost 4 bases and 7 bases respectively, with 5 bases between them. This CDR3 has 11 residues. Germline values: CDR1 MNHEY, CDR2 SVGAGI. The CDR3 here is CASSSINEQFF. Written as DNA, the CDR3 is TGTGCCAGCAGTTCTATTAATGAGCAGTTCTTC.

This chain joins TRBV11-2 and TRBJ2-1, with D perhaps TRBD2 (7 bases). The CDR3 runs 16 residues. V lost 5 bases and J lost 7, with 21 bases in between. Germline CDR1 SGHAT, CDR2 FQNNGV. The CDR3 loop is CASSTLQGAGRNEQFF. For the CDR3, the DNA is TGTGCCAGCAGCACTCTACAGGGAGCCGGGAGGAATGAGCAGTTCTTC.

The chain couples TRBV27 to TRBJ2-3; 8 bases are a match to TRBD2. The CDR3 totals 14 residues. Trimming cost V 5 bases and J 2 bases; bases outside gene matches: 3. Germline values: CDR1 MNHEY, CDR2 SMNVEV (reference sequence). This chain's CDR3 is CASSRSGNTDTQYF. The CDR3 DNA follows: TGTGCCAGCAGTCGTAGCGGGAACACAGATACGCAGTATTTT.

CDR3 in DNA: TGTGCCAGCAGTCTCGCATACCCCGGGACAGCCTCTGGAAACACCATATATTTT. Protein sequence: CASSLAYPGTASGNTIYF. V gene TRBV27 combines with J gene TRBJ1-3, with TRBD1 matching over 7 bases. Germline V CDR1 and CDR2: MNHEY, SMNVEV (reference sequence). The junction had 13 bases not matched to a gene; V was cut back by 5 bases and J by 0 bases. The CDR3 loop spans 18 amino acids.

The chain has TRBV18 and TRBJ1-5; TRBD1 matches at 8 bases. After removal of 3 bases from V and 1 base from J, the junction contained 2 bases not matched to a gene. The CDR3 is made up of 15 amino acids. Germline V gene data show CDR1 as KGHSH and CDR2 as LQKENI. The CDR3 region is CASSPDRVSNQPQHF. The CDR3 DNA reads TGTGCCAGCTCACCGGACAGGGTAAGCAATCAGCCCCAGCATTTT.

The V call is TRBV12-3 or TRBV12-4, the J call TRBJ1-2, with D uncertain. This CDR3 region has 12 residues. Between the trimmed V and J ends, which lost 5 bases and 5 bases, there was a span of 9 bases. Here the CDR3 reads CASSGRGYGYTF. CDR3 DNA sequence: TGTGCCAGCAGTGGCAGAGGGTATGGCTACACCTTC.

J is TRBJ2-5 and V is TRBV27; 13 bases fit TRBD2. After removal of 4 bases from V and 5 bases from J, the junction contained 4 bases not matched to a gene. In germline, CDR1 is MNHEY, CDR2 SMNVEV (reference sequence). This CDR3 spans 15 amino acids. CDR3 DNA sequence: TGTGCCAGCAGTTCCTGGACTAGCGGGGGTGAGACCCAGTACTTC. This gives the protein CASSSWTSGGETQYF.

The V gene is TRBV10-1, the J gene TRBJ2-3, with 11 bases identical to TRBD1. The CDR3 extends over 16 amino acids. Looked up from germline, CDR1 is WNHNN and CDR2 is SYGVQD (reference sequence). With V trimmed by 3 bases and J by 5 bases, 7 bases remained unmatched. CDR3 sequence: CASSDSEDRGRDTQYF. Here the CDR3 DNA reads TGCGCCAGCAGTGATTCAGAGGACAGGGGGCGAGATACGCAGTATTTT.

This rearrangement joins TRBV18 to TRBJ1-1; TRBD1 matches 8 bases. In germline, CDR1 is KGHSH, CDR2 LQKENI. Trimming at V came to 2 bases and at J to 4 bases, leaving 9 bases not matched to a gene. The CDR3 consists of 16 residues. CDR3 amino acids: CASSPGTGFVSTEAFF. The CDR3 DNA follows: TGTGCCAGCTCACCAGGGACAGGCTTCGTCAGCACTGAAGCTTTCTTT. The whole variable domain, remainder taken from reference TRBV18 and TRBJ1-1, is NAGVMQNPRHLVRRRGQEARLRCSPMKGHSHVYWYRQLPEEGLKFMVYLQKENIIDESGMPKERFSAEFPKEGPSILRIQQVVRGDSAAYFCASSPGTGFVSTEAFFGQGTRLTVV.

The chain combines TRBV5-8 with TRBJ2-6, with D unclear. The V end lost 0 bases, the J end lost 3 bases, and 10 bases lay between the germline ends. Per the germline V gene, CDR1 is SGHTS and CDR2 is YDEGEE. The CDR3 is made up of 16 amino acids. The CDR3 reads CASSLARHIGANVLTF. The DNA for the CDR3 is TGTGCCAGCAGCTTGGCGCGGCACATTGGGGCCAACGTCCTGACTTTC.

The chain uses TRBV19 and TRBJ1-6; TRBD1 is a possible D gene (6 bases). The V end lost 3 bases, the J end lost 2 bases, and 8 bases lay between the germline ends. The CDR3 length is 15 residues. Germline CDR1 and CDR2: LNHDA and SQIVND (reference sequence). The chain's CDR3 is CASSIPGAYNSPLHF. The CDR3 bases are TGTGCCAGTAGTATCCCAGGGGCCTATAATTCACCCCTCCACTTT.

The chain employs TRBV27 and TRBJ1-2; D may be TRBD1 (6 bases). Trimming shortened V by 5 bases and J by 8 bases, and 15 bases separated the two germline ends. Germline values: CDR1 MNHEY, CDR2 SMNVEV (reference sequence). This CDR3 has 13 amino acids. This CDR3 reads CASSARQVGGYTF. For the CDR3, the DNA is TGTGCCAGCAGTGCCAGACAGGTCGGGGGCTACACCTTC.

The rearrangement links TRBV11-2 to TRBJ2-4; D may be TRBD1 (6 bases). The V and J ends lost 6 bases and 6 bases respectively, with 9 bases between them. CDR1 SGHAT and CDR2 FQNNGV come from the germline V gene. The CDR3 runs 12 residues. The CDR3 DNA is TGTGCCAGCAGTTCGGACAGAAACATTCAGTACTTC. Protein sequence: CASSSDRNIQYF.